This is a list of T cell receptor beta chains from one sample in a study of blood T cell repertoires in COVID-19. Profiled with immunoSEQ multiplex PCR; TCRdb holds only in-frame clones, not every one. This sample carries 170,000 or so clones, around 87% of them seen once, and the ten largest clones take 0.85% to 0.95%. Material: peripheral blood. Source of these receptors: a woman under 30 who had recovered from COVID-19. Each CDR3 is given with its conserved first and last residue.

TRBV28,CASKKGGADEKLFF
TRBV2,CASRPTSGNYNEQFF
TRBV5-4,CASSPGTSQNIQYF
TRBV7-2,CASSLIQTEAFF
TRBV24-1,CATSDWGQGGDTQYF
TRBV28,CASSPGQGSYGYTF
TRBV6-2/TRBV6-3,CASSQTSLADTQYF
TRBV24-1,CATSDWGTSGSSYNEQFF
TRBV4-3,CASSRLTSGPYNEQFF
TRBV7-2,CASSLGLLAGGGDTQYF
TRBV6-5,CASSYATGVGDTEAFF
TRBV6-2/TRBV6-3,CASSYPGGLDGYTF
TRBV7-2,CASSLSAGEKLFF
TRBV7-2,CASRPGQQAEAFF
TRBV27,CASSLTWGQRGETQYF
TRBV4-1,CASSPRTANYGYTF
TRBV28,CASTEGSTEAFF
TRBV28,CASTGLAGAGDTQYF
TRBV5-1,CASSLRGLAGGSDTQYF
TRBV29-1,CSVRGTAGSGANVLTF
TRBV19,CASSMSGYSNQPQHF
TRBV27,CASALGGSGTDTQYF
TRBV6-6,CASSPGTGYGYTF
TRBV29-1,CSVTDSPNSPLHF
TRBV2,CASSVVAGSSFSSYEQYF
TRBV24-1,CATSDFGQTQETQYF
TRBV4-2,CASSTSSGNNEQFF
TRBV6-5,CASKRTGGGYGYTF
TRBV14,CASSQATGANYGYTF
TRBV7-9,CASSLDRSGAFF
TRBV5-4,CASSLGQGIYGYTF
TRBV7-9,CASSPGDAGQPQHF
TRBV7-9,CASSPPGQANTGELFF
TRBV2,CASIASGSPGELFF
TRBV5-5,CASSLAGFMNTEAFF
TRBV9,CASSVGTNEKLFF
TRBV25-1,CASRGQTTGELFF
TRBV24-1,CATSDLTSGGGKGETQYF
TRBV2,CASSDRYKGSGRNYGYTF
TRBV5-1,CASSVGPGQGAYEQYF
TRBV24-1,CATSDLRAGESTDTQYF
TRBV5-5,CASSLGRVGGTGGSPLHF